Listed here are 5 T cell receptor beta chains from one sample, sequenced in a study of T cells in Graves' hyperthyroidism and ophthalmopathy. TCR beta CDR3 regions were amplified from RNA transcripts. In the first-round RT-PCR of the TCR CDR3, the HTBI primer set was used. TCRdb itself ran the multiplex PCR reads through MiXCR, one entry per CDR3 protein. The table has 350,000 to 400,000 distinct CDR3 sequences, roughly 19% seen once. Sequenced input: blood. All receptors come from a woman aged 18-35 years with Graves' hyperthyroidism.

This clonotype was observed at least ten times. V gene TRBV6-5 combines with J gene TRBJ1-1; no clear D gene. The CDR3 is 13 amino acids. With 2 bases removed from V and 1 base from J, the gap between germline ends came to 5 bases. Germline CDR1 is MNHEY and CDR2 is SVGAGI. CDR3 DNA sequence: TGTGCCAGCAGTTACGCAGGGAACACTGAAGCTTTCTTT. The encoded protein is CASSYAGNTEAFF.

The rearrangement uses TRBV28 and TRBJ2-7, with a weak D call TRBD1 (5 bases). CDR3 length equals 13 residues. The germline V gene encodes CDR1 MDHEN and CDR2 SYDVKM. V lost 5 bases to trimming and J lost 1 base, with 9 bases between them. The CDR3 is CASSRQPSYEQYF. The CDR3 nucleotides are TGTGCCAGCAGTCGACAGCCTTCCTACGAGCAGTACTTC. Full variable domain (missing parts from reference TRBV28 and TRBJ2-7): DVKVTQSSRYLVKRTGEKVFLECVQDMDHENMFWYRQDPGLGLRLIYFSYDVKMKEKGDIPEGYSVSREKKERFSLILESASTNQTSMYLCASSRQPSYEQYFGPGTRLTVT.

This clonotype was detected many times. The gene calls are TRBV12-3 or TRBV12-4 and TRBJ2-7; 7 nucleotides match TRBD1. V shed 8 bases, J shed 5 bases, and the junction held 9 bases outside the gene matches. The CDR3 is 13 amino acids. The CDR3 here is CASGPFRGNEQYF. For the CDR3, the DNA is TGTGCCAGCGGTCCATTCAGGGGGAACGAGCAGTACTTC.

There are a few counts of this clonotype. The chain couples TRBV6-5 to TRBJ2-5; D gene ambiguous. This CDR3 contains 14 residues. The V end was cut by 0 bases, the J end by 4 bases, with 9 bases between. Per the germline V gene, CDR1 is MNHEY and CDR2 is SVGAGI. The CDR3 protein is CASSYSAHAETQYF. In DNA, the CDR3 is TGTGCCAGCAGTTACTCGGCACATGCAGAGACCCAGTACTTC.

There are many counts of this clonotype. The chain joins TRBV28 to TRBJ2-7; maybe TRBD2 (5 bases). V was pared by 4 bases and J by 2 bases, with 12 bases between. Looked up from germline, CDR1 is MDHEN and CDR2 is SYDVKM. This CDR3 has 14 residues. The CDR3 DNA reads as TGTGCCAGCAGTTCCACCGGGAAGCCCTACGAGCAGTACTTC. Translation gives CASSSTGKPYEQYF.